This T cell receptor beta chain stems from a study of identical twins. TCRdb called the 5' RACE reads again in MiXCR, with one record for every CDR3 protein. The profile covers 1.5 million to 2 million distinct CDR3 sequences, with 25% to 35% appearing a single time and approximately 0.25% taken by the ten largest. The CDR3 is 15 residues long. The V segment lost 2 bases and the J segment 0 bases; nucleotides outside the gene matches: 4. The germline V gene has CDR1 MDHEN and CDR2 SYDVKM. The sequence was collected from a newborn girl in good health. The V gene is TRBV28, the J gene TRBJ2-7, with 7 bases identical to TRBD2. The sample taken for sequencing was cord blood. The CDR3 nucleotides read TGTGCCAGCAGTTTAGACCGACTAGCCTCCTACGAGCAGTACTTC. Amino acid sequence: CASSLDRLASYEQYF.